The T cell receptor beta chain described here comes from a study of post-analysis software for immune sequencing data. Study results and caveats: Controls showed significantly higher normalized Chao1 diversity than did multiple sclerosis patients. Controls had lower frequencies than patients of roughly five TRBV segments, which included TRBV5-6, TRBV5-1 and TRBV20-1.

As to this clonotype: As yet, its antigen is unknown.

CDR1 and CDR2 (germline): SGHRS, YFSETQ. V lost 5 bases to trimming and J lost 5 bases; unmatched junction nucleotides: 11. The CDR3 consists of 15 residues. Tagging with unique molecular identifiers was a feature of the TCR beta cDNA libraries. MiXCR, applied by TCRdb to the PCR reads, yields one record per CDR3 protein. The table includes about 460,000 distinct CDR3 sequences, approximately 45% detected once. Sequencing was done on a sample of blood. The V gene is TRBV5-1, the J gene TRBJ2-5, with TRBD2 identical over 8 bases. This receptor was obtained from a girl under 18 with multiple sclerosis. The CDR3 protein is CASRPGLVGEETQYF. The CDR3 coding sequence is TGCGCCAGCAGACCGGGACTAGTGGGAGAGGAGACCCAGTACTTC.